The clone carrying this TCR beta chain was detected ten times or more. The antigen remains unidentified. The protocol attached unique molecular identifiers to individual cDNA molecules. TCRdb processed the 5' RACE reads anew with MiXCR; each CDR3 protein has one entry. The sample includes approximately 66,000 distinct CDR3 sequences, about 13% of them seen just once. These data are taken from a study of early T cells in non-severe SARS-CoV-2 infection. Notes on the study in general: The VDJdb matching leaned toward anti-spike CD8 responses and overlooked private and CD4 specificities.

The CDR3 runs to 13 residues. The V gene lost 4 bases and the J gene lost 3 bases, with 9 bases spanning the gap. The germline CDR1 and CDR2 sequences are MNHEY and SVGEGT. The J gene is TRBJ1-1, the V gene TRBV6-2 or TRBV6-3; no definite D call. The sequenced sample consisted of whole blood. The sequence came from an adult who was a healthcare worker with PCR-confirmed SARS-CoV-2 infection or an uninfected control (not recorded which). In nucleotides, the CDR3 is TGTGCCAGCAGTTTCGTGGTTGACACTGAAGCTTTCTTT. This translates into CASSFVVDTEAFF.